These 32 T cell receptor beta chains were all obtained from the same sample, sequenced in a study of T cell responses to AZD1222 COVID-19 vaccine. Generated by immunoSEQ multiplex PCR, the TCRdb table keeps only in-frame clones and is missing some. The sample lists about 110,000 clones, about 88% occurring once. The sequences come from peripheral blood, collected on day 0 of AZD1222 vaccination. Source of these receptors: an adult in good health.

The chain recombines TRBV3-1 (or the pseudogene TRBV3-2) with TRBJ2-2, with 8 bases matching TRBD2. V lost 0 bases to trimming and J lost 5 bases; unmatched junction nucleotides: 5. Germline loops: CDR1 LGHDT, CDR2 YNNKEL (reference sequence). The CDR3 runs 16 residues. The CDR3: CASSQDLAGTTGELFF. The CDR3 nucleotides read TGTGCCAGCAGCCAAGATTTAGCGGGGACTACCGGGGAGCTGTTTTTT.

The CDR3 bases are TGTGCCTGGAGCGCTAGCGGGACATCCCAGTACTTC. This codes for CAWSASGTSQYF. The rearrangement joins TRBV30 to TRBJ2-7; TRBD2 matches at 9 bases. Germline trimming cut 3 bases from V and 10 bases from J; bases unmatched to any gene: 7. CDR1 is GTSNPN and CDR2 is SVGIG in the germline V gene (reference sequence). The CDR3 loop spans 12 amino acids.

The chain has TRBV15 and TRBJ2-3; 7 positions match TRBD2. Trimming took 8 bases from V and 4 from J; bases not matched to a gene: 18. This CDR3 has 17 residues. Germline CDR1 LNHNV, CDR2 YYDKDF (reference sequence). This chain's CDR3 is CATAEVGFGRSSDTQYF. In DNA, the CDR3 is TGTGCCACCGCGGAAGTTGGGTTCGGGAGGAGTTCAGATACGCAGTATTTT.

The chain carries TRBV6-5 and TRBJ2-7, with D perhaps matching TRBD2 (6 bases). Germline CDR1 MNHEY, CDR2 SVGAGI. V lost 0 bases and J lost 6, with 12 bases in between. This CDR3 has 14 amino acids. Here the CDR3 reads CASSYSGRGGEQYF. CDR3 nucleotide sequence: TGTGCCAGCAGTTACTCGGGCCGGGGAGGCGAGCAGTACTTC.

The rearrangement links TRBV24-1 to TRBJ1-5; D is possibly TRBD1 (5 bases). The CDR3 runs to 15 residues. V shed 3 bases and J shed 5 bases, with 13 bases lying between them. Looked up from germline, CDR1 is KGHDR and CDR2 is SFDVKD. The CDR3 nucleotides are TGTGCCACCAGTGATAGCAGGGCCGGGGATCAGCCCCAGCATTTT. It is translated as CATSDSRAGDQPQHF.

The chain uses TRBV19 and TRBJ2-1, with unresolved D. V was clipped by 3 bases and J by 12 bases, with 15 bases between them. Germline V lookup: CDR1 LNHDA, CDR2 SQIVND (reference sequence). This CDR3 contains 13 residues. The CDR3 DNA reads TGTGCCAGTAGTATGGGCTACCTTTACAGGCAGTTCTTC. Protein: CASSMGYLYRQFF.

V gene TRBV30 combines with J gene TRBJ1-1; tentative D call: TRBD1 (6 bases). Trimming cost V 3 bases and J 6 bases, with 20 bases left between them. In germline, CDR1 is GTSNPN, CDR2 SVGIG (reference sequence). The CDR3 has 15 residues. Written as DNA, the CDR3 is TGTGCCTGGAGAACGGGTACAGGGAATTGGGCTGAAGCTTTCTTT. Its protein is CAWRTGTGNWAEAFF.

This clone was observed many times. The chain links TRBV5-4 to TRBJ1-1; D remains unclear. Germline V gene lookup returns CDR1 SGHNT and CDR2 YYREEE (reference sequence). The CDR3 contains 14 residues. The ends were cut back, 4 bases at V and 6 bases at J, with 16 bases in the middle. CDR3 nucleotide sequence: TGTGCCAGCAGCCTCCGAGAGGGTGGCGCTGAAGCTTTCTTT. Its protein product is CASSLREGGAEAFF.

CDR3 DNA sequence: TGTGCCAGTAGTATAGGGGTACAGGGGCTTTTTAACGTCAATCAGCCCCAGCATTTT. Protein: CASSIGVQGLFNVNQPQHF. This chain uses TRBV19 with TRBJ1-5; 7 bases align to TRBD1. The CDR3 covers 19 residues. V lost 1 base to trimming and J lost 3 bases; unmatched junction nucleotides: 15. Germline-derived CDR1 and CDR2 are LNHDA and SQIVND (reference sequence). Based on the CDR3 plus reference TRBV19 and TRBJ1-5, the full variable domain is DGGITQSPKYLFRKEGQNVTLSCEQNLNHDAMYWYRQDPGQGLRLIYYSQIVNDFQKGDIAEGYSVSREKKESFPLTVTSAQKNPTAFYLCASSIGVQGLFNVNQPQHFGDGTRLSIL.

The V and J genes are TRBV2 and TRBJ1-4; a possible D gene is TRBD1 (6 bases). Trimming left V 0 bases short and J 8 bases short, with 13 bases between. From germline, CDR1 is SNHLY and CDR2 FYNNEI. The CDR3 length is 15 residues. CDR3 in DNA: TGTGCCAGCAGTGAAGCCCAGGGGCGGGAGGAAAAACTGTTTTTT. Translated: CASSEAQGREEKLFF.

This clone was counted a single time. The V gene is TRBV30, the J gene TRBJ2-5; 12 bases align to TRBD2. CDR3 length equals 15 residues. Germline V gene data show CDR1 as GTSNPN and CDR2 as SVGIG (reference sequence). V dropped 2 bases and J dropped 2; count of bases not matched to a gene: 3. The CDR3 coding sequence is TGTGCCTGGAGTCCACTAGCGGGGGGACAAGAGACCCAGTACTTC. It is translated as CAWSPLAGGQETQYF.

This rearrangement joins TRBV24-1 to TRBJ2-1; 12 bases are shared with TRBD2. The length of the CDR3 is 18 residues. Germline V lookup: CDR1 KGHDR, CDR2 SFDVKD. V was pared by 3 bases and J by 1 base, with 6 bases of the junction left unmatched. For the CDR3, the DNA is TGTGCCACCAGTGATGGGGTGACTAGCGGGGGTTCCTACAATGAGCAGTTCTTC. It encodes CATSDGVTSGGSYNEQFF.

The CDR3 loop is CASSQESSYNSPLHF. The CDR3 DNA reads as TGTGCCAGCAGCCAAGAAAGCTCCTATAATTCACCCCTCCACTTT. This chain links TRBV3-1 (or the pseudogene TRBV3-2) with TRBJ1-6; D remains unclear. The CDR3 spans 15 residues. The germline V and J ends were trimmed by 0 bases and 0 bases, with 3 bases remaining between them. CDR1 is LGHDT and CDR2 is YNNKEL in the germline V gene (reference sequence).

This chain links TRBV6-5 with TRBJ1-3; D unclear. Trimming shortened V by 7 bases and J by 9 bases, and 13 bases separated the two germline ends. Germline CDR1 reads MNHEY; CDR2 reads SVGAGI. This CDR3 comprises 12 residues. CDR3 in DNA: TGTGCCAGCATGTCCGTAGGGTTCACCATATATTTT. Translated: CASMSVGFTIYF.

The DNA for the CDR3 is TGTGCCAGCAGCTTGGGAGGCAGGGGGACAGGAAACACCATATATTTT. It is translated as CASSLGGRGTGNTIYF. V usage is TRBV5-5 and J usage is TRBJ1-3; 7 bases fit TRBD1. Trimming cost V 0 bases and J 4 bases; bases outside gene matches: 7. This CDR3 contains 16 residues. CDR1 and CDR2 from the germline V gene are SGHKS and YYEKEE (reference sequence).

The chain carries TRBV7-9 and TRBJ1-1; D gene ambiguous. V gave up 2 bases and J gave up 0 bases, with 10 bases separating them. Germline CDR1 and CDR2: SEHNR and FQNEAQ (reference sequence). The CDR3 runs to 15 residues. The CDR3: CASSLSLVVNTEAFF. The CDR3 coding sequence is TGTGCCAGCAGCTTAAGCTTAGTAGTGAACACTGAAGCTTTCTTT.

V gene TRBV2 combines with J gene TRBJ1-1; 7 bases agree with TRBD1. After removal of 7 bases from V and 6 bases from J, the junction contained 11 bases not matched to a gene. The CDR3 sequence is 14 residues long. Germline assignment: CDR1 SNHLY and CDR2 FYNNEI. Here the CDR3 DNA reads TGTGCCAGCATCGGACTACAGGGGATCCCTGAAGCTTTCTTT. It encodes CASIGLQGIPEAFF.

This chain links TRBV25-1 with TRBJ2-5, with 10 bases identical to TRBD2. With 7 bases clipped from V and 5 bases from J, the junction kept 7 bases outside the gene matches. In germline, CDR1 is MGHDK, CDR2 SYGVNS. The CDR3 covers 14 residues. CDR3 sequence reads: CASKTTSGMETQYF. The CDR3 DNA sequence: TGTGCCAGCAAGACCACTAGCGGGATGGAGACCCAGTACTTC.

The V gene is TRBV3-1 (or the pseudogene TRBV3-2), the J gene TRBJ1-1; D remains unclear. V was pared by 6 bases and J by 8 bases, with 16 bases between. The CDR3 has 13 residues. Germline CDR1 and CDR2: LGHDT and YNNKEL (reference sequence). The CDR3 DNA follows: TGTGCCAGCAGTCTTTACGCAACAGCCGAAGCTTTCTTT. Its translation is CASSLYATAEAFF.

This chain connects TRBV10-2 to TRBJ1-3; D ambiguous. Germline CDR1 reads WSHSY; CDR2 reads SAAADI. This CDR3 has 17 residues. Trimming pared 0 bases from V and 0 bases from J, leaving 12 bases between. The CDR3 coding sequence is TGCGCCAGCAGTGAGTCGATAGTAAGGCTCTCTGGAAACACCATATATTTT. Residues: CASSESIVRLSGNTIYF.

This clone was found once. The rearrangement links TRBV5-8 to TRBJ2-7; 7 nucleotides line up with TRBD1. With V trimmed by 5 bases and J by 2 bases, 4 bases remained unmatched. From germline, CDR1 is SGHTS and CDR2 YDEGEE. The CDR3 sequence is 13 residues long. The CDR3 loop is CASRVTGTYEQYF. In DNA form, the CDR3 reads TGTGCCAGCAGGGTGACAGGGACCTACGAGCAGTACTTC.

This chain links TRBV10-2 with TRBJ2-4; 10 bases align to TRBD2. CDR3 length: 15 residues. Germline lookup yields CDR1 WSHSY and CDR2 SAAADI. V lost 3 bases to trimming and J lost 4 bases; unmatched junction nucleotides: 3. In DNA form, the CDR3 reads TGCGCCAGCAGTGATGGAGCGGGGGGGAAAAACATTCAGTACTTC. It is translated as CASSDGAGGKNIQYF.

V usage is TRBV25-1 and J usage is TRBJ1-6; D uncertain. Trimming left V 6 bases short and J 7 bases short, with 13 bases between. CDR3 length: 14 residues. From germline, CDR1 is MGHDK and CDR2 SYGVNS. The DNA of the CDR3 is TGTGCCAGCAGAACTTCGGGCTCAAATTCACCCCTCCACTTT. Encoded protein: CASRTSGSNSPLHF.

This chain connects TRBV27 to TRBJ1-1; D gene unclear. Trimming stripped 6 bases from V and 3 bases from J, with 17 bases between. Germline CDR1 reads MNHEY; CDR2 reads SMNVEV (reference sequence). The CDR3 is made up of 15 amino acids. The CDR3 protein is CASRPFDESDTEAFF. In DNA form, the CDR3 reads TGTGCCAGCAGACCTTTCGATGAGTCGGACACTGAAGCTTTCTTT.

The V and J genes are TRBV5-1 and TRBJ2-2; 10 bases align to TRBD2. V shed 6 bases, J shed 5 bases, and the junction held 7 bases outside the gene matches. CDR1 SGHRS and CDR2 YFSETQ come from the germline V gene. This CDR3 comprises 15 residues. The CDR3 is CASNLAGVDTGELFF. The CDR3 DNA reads TGCGCCAGCAACCTAGCGGGAGTCGATACCGGGGAGCTGTTTTTT.

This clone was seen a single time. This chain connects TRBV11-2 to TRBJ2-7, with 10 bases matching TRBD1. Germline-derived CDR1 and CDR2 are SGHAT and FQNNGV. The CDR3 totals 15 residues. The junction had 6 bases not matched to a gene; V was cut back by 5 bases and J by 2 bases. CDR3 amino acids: CASSKRTGGPYEQYF. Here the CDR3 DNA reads TGTGCCAGCAGCAAAAGGACAGGGGGTCCCTACGAGCAGTACTTC.

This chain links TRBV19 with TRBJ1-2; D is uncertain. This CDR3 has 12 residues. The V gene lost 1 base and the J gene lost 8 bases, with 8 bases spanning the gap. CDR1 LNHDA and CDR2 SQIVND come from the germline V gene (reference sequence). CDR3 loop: CASSIGPRGYTF. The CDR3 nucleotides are TGTGCCAGTAGTATAGGCCCCCGGGGCTACACCTTC.

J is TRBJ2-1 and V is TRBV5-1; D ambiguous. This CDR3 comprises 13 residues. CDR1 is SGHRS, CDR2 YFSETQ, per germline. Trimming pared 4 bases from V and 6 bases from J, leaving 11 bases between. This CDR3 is CASSPGLVNEQFF. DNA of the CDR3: TGCGCCAGCAGCCCGGGTTTGGTCAATGAGCAGTTCTTC.

This CDR3 is CASSEDRDLYNEQFF. The DNA for the CDR3 is TGCGCCAGCAGTGAGGACAGGGACCTCTACAATGAGCAGTTCTTC. This chain uses TRBV10-1 with TRBJ2-1, with TRBD1 matching 7 bases. The CDR3 is made up of 15 amino acids. With 2 bases clipped from V and 3 bases from J, the junction kept 4 bases outside the gene matches. Germline V gene sequence: CDR1 WNHNN, CDR2 SYGVQD (reference sequence).

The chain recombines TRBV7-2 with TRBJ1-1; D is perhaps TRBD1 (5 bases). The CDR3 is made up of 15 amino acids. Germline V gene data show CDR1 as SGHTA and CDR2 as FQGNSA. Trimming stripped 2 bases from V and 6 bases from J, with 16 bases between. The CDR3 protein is CASSLMGQGISEAFF. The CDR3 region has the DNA TGTGCCAGCAGCTTAATGGGGCAGGGAATTTCTGAAGCTTTCTTT.

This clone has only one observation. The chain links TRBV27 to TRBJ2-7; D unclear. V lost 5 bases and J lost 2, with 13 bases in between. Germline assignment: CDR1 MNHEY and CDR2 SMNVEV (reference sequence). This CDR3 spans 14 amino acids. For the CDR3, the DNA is TGTGCCAGCAGTCTTAAAGGGTCCACCTACGAGCAGTACTTC. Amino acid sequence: CASSLKGSTYEQYF.

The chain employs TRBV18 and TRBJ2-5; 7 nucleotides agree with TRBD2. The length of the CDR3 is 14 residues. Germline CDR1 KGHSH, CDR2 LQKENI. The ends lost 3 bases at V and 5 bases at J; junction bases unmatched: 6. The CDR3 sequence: CASSPDARGETQYF. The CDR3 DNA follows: TGTGCCAGCTCACCCGATGCGCGGGGGGAGACCCAGTACTTC.